A single sample is the source of the 19 T cell receptor beta chains below, sequenced in a study of blood T cell repertoires in COVID-19. Some clones are missing from TCRdb's copy, which holds only in-frame ones; the method was immunoSEQ multiplex PCR. The top ten hold roughly 1.5% of the sample, which has some 150,000 clones, about four fifths seen once. Sequencing was carried out using peripheral blood. The receptors were sampled from a human donor in a cohort sampled during active COVID-19.

The V call is TRBV11-3, the J call TRBJ2-1; tentative D call: TRBD1 (6 bases). Germline V gives CDR1 SGHNT, CDR2 YENEEA. V lost 3 bases and J lost 5, with 11 bases in between. The CDR3 spans 14 residues. The CDR3 here is CASSLGTLNNEQFF. The CDR3, as DNA: TGTGCCAGCAGCTTGGGGACACTTAACAATGAGCAGTTCTTC.

The V and J genes are TRBV19 and TRBJ1-2; tentatively, D is TRBD1 (5 bases). Per germline, CDR1 LNHDA and CDR2 SQIVND (reference sequence). The V gene lost 9 bases and the J gene lost 2 bases, with 10 bases spanning the gap. The CDR3 is 12 residues long. In nucleotides, the CDR3 is TGTGCCAGCGCGGGACGGAACTATGGCTACACCTTC. Its translation: CASAGRNYGYTF.

The gene calls are TRBV12-5 and TRBJ1-4; tentatively, D is TRBD1 (5 bases). Per germline, CDR1 LGHNT and CDR2 FRNRAP. The V end lost 4 bases, the J end lost 7 bases, and 16 bases lay between the germline ends. There are 15 residues in the CDR3. The CDR3 sequence is CASGSRKGSGEKLFF. CDR3 DNA sequence: TGTGCTAGTGGTTCCCGGAAGGGGTCAGGTGAAAAACTGTTTTTT.

This chain connects TRBV19 to TRBJ2-7; 11 bases match TRBD2. The CDR3 is 17 residues long. Germline V gives CDR1 LNHDA, CDR2 SQIVND (reference sequence). The ends lost 2 bases at V and 0 bases at J; junction bases unmatched: 6. The CDR3 spells CASSISLAGGPSYEQYF. The DNA of the CDR3 is TGTGCCAGTAGTATATCTCTAGCGGGAGGCCCCTCCTACGAGCAGTACTTC.

V gene TRBV7-2 combines with J gene TRBJ2-7, with TRBD1 matching 7 bases. Looked up from germline, CDR1 is SGHTA and CDR2 is FQGNSA. The CDR3 is 13 amino acids. V lost 4 bases, J lost 2 bases, and 2 bases stayed unmatched. The CDR3 is CASSWDSTYEQYF. The CDR3, as DNA: TGTGCCAGCAGCTGGGACAGCACCTACGAGCAGTACTTC. Based on the CDR3 plus reference TRBV7-2 and TRBJ2-7, the full variable domain is GAGVSQSPSNKVTEKGKDVELRCDPISGHTALYWYRQSLGQGLEFLIYFQGNSAPDKSGLPSDRFSAERTGGSVSTLTIQRTQQEDSAVYLCASSWDSTYEQYFGPGTRLTVT.

This clone has only a few counts. The rearrangement uses TRBV18 and TRBJ2-2, with TRBD1 matching over 8 bases. This CDR3 spans 16 amino acids. V lost 4 bases and J lost 4; bases outside the gene matches: 8. Per the germline V gene, CDR1 is KGHSH and CDR2 is LQKENI. The CDR3, as DNA: TGTGCCAGCTCACAAGCGACAGGGGCTATCACCGGGGAGCTGTTTTTT. Amino acid sequence: CASSQATGAITGELFF.

To note about this clone: Other DNA sequences within the sample encode an identical CDR3. This sequence joins TRBV19 and TRBJ2-7, with 10 bases that match TRBD1. With V trimmed by 1 base and J by 4 bases, 1 base remained unmatched. From germline, CDR1 is LNHDA and CDR2 SQIVND (reference sequence). This CDR3 spans 14 amino acids. CDR3 sequence (DNA): TGTGCCAGTAGTATAGCGGGACAGGGGTACGAGCAGTACTTC. It specifies CASSIAGQGYEQYF.

V and J are TRBV9 and TRBJ1-1; 8 bases line up with TRBD1. V was pared by 4 bases and J by 5 bases, with 10 bases of the junction left unmatched. Germline CDR1 SGDLS, CDR2 YYNGEE. The CDR3 runs to 15 residues. The chain's CDR3 is CASSTSQGAGTEAFF. CDR3 nucleotide sequence: TGTGCCAGCAGCACTTCCCAGGGGGCCGGGACTGAAGCTTTCTTT. Looking up the rest from reference TRBV9 and TRBJ1-1 gives the full variable domain: DSGVTQTPKHLITATGQRVTLRCSPRSGDLSVYWYQQSLDQGLQFLIQYYNGEERAKGNILERFSAQQFPDLHSELNLSSLELGDSALYFCASSTSQGAGTEAFFGQGTRLTVV.

This clone was counted a few times. The V and J genes are TRBV19 and TRBJ2-7; TRBD1 matches at 8 bases. V lost 0 bases and J lost 3; bases outside the gene matches: 10. Per germline, CDR1 LNHDA and CDR2 SQIVND (reference sequence). The CDR3 consists of 17 residues. For the CDR3, the DNA is TGTGCCAGTAGTATAGACCCCTTCTCCGGGACAGGCTACGAGCAGTACTTC. Translated, it gives CASSIDPFSGTGYEQYF.

V gene TRBV6-2 or TRBV6-3 combines with J gene TRBJ2-1; a weak D match, TRBD2 (5 bases). V was shortened by 2 bases and J by 7 bases, with 15 bases between the two germline ends. This CDR3 is 15 amino acids long. Germline V gene data show CDR1 as MNHEY and CDR2 as SVGEGT. Here the CDR3 reads CASSYKAAPRNEQFF. CDR3 DNA sequence: TGTGCCAGCAGTTACAAAGCGGCCCCTCGGAATGAGCAGTTCTTC.

The J gene is TRBJ1-6, the V gene TRBV6-5; weak D call: TRBD1 (5 bases). V shed 10 bases and J shed 11 bases, with 21 bases lying between them. There are 14 residues in the CDR3. Germline loops: CDR1 MNHEY, CDR2 SVGAGI. CDR3 sequence (DNA): TGTGCCACCCAGGGCTCGAGCTCCTACACACCCCTCCACTTT. This gives the protein CATQGSSSYTPLHF.

This clone has more than one count but fewer than ten. The chain employs TRBV7-6 and TRBJ2-7, with 9 bases fitting TRBD2. V was clipped by 5 bases and J by 6 bases; unmatched bases: 5. The CDR3 spans 13 residues. Germline CDR1 and CDR2: SGHVS and FNYEAQ. The CDR3 nucleotides are TGTGCCAGCAGCAGTAGCGGGAGCGGCGAGCAGTACTTC. This sequence encodes CASSSSGSGEQYF.

The chain joins TRBV12-5 to TRBJ2-1; tentatively, D is TRBD1 (6 bases). The CDR3 is made up of 15 amino acids. V was pared by 1 base and J by 6 bases, with 13 bases between. Germline V CDR1 and CDR2: LGHNT, FRNRAP. CDR3 DNA sequence: TGTGCTAGTGGTTTGGGACGAACAGGGCCCAATGAGCAGTTCTTC. Its protein product is CASGLGRTGPNEQFF.

The chain joins TRBV19 to TRBJ1-1; perhaps TRBD1 as D (6 bases). The CDR3 contains 14 residues. Germline CDR1 reads LNHDA; CDR2 reads SQIVND (reference sequence). Trimming removed 6 bases at V and 1 base at J, with 12 bases between. The CDR3 protein is CASSQQGQNTEAFF. CDR3 bases: TGTGCCAGTAGCCAACAGGGACAGAACACTGAAGCTTTCTTT.

V usage is TRBV11-2 and J usage is TRBJ2-5; 8 positions agree with TRBD2. V lost 2 bases and J lost 5; bases outside the gene matches: 4. This CDR3 comprises 14 residues. Germline V gives CDR1 SGHAT, CDR2 FQNNGV. The CDR3, as DNA: TGTGCCAGCAGCTTAAGCGGGAGAGGGGAGACCCAGTACTTC. This sequence encodes CASSLSGRGETQYF.

V is TRBV15 and J is TRBJ1-2, with D possibly TRBD1 on 5 matching bases. The CDR3 is made up of 15 amino acids. Trimming left V 0 bases short and J 1 base short, with 9 bases between. CDR1 is LNHNV and CDR2 is YYDKDF in the germline V gene (reference sequence). CDR3 protein: CATSRDRALNYGYTF. In nucleotides, the CDR3 is TGTGCCACCAGCAGAGACAGGGCCCTTAACTATGGCTACACCTTC.

This chain connects TRBV5-1 to TRBJ1-1; D is possibly TRBD1 (5 bases). The length of the CDR3 is 14 residues. Germline V CDR1 and CDR2: SGHRS, YFSETQ. V dropped 0 bases and J dropped 4 bases, with 10 bases sitting between them. The CDR3 DNA sequence: TGCGCCAGCAGCTTGGGTATAGGGGTCACTGAAGCTTTCTTT. Its protein is CASSLGIGVTEAFF.

This clone turned up a few times. The rearrangement uses TRBV18 and TRBJ2-1, with 7 bases lining up with TRBD1. V lost 0 bases, J lost 14 bases, and 22 bases stayed unmatched. This CDR3 comprises 18 residues. Germline CDR1 KGHSH, CDR2 LQKENI. CDR3 protein: CASSPPGFLDREGTKEFF. For the CDR3, the DNA is TGTGCCAGCTCACCACCGGGGTTCCTCGACAGGGAAGGGACCAAGGAGTTCTTC.

The chain uses TRBV6-4 and TRBJ2-5, with D possibly TRBD2 on 5 matching bases. Germline lookup yields CDR1 MRHNA and CDR2 SNTAGT. Trimming stripped 6 bases from V and 7 bases from J, with 15 bases between. This CDR3 is 13 amino acids long. The CDR3 sequence is CASRPRSAGTQYF. CDR3 nucleotides: TGTGCCAGCAGACCTCGGTCCGCGGGGACCCAGTACTTC.